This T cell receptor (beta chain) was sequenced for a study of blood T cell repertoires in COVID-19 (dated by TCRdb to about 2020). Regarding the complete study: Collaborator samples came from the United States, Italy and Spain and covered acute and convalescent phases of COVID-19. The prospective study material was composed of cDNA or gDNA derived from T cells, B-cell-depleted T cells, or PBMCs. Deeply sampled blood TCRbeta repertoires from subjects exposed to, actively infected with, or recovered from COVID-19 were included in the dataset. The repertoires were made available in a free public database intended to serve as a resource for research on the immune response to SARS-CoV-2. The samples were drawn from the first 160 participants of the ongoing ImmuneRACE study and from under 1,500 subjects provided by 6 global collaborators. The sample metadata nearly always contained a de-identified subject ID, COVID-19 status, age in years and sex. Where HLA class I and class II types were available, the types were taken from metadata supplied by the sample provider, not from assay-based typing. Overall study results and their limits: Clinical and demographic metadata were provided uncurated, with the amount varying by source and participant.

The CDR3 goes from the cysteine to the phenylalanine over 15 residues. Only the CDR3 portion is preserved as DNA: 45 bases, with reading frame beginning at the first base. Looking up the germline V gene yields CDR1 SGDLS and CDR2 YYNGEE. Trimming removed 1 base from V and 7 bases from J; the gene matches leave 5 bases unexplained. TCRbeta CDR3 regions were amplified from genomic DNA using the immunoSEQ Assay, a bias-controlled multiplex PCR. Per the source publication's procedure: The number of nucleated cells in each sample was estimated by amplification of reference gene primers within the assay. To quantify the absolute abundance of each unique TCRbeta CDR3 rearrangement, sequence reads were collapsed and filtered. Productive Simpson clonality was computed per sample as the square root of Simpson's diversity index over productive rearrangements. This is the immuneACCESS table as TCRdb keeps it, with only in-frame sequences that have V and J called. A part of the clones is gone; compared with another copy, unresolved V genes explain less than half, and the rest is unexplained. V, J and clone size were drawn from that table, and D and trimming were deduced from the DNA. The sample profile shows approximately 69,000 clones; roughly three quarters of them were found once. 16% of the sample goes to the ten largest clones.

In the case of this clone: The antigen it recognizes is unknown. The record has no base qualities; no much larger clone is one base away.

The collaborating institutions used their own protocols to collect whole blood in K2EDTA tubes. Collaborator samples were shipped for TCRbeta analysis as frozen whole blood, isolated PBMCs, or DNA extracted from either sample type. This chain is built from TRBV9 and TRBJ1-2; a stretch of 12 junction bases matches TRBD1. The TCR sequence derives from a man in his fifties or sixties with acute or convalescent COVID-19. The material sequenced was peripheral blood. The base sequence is TGTGCCAGCAGCGTATTGGGACAGGGGGCTCTTGGCTACACCTTC. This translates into CASSVLGQGALGYTF.